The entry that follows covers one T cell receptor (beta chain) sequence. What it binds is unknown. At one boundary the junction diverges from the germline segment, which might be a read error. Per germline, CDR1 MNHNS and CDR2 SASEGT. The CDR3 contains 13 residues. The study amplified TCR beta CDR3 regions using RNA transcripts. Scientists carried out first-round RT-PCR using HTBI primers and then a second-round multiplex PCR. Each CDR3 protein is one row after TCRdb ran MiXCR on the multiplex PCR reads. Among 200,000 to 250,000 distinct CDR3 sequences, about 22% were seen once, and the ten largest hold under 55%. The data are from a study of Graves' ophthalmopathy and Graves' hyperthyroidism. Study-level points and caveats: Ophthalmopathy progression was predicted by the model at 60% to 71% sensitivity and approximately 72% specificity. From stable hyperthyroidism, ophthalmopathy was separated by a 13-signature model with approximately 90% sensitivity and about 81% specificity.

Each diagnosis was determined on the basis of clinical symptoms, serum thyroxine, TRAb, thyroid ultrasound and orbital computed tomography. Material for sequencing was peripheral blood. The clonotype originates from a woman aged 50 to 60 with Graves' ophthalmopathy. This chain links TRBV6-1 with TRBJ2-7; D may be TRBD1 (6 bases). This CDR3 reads CASANYRAYEQSF. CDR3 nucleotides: TGTGCCAGCGCCAACTACAGGGCCTACGAGCAGTCCTTC.